This note documents a single T cell receptor beta chain sequence. Its binding antigen is unknown. The input lacks base qualities; no much larger clone sits a single base away. This specimen comes from a study (dated by TCRdb to about 2013). V drops 5 bases and J drops 9 bases, leaving 22 bases in between. The CDR3 spans 16 residues, from the cysteine through the phenylalanine. The retained sequence is limited to the CDR3, 48 bases, with the frame set at the first base. CDR1 and CDR2 were assigned from the germline V gene as LGHNA and YNFKEQ. Sequencing took place on an Illumina Genome Analyzer IIx. Starting from the raw public reads, TCRdb applied fastp trimming at Q25, assembled clones with MiXCR and retained in-frame beta chains. When rows share a CDR3 protein, they turn into one entry using the most common DNA and genes. Across this sample there are about 15,000 distinct CDR3 sequences, with around 34% seen only once. Of the sample, 15% to 20% is held by the ten largest clones.

This chain joins TRBV4-2 to TRBJ2-2, with no reliable assignment of the D segment. The TCR comes from a human donor. Sequenced sample: blood. CDR3 sequence: CASSSSISAAMRELFF. The DNA is as follows: TGTGCCAGCAGCAGTTCGATAAGCGCCGCCATGAGGGAGCTGTTTTTT.